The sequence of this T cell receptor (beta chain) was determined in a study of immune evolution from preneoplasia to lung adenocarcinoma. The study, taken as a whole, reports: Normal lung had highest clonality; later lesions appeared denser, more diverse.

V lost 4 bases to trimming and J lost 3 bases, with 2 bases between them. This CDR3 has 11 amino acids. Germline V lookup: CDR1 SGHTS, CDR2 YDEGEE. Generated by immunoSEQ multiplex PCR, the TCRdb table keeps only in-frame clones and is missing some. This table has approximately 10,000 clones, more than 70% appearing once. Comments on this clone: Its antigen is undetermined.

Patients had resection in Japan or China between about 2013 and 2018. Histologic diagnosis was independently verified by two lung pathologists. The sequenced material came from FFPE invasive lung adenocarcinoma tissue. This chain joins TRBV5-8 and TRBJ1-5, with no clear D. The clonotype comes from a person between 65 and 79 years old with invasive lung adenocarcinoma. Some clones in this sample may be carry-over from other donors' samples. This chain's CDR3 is CASSTNQPQHF. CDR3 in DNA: TGTGCCAGCAGCACCAATCAGCCCCAGCATTTT. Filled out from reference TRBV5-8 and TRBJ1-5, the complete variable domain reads EAGVTQSPTHLIKTRGQQATLRCSPISGHTSVYWYQQALGLGLQFLLWYDEGEERNRGNFPPRFSGRQFPNYSSELNVNALELEDSALYLCASSTNQPQHFGDGTRLSIL.